The subject of this entry is one TCR beta chain. This sample stems from a study of identical twins. TCRdb re-derived calls from the 5' RACE reads in MiXCR, one entry per CDR3 protein. The repertoire consists of more than 1.5 million distinct CDR3 sequences, with around a third occurring once and the leading ten covering over 0.25%. CDR1 MDHEN and CDR2 SYDVKM come from the germline V gene. Trimming cost V 6 bases and J 4 bases; bases outside gene matches: 10. CDR3 length equals 16 residues. The source of this sequence is a newborn girl in good health. Material for sequencing was cord blood. The V gene is TRBV28, the J gene TRBJ2-1, with 9 positions matching TRBD2. The CDR3 region has the DNA TGTGCCAGCAGCCGACTCAGGCTAGCGGGATACAATGAGCAGTTCTTC. It specifies CASSRLRLAGYNEQFF. The variable domain in full, completed from reference TRBV28 and TRBJ2-1, reads DVKVTQSSRYLVKRTGEKVFLECVQDMDHENMFWYRQDPGLGLRLIYFSYDVKMKEKGDIPEGYSVSREKKERFSLILESASTNQTSMYLCASSRLRLAGYNEQFFGPGTRLTVL.